This entry describes one TCR beta chain. Its cognate antigen is unknown. V lost 6 bases and J lost 1, with 15 bases in between. The CDR3 totals 15 residues. Germline-derived CDR1 and CDR2 are SNHLY and FYNNEI. The source of the sample is a study of cytomegalovirus exposure and HLA in healthy donors. 60 Vbeta and 13 Jbeta primers were used in PCR. The assay was immunoSEQ multiplex PCR, and TCRdb's table has in-frame clones only and misses some. Of about 210,000 clones listed, 78% are singletons. Study-wide points: In vitro confirmation showed three CMV-associated chains to be CMV antigen specific.

This sequence originates from a boy aged 5-17 years in good health and CMV-seronegative. Sequencing input: PBMCs. The chain is built from TRBV2 and TRBJ1-1, with TRBD1 as a possible D gene (6 bases). In nucleotides, the CDR3 is TGTGCCAGCAGGGGACCCAGGGGAGAGAACACTGAAGCTTTCTTT. It specifies CASRGPRGENTEAFF.